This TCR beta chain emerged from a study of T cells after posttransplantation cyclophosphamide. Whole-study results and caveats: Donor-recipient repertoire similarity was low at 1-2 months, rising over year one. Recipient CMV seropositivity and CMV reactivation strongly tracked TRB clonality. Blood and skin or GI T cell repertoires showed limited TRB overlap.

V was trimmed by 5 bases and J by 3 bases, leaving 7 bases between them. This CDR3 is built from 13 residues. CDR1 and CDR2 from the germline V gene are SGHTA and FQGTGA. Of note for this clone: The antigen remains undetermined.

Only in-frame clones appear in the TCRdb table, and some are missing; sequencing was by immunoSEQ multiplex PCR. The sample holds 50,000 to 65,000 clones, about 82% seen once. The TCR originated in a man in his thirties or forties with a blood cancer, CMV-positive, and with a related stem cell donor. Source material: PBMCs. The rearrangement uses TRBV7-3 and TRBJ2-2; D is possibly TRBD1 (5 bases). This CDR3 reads CASSQQDTGELFF. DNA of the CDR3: TGTGCCAGCAGCCAACAGGACACCGGGGAGCTGTTTTTT.